These 14 T cell receptor beta chains were all obtained from the same sample, sequenced in a study of CD8 T cells in Susac syndrome. Reverse transcription used roughly 0.5 to 1 ug RNA and random hexamers. One entry per CDR3 protein, called by TCRdb with MiXCR from the immunoSEQ multiplex PCR reads. In the table there are about 240,000 distinct CDR3 sequences, approximately 95% of which are singletons. Sequenced sample: CD4+ T cells from PBMCs. The origin of the receptors is a human donor with Susac syndrome.

The chain couples TRBV30 to TRBJ2-5, with D perhaps matching TRBD2 (5 bases). The length of the CDR3 is 12 residues. V was trimmed by 6 bases and J by 5 bases, leaving 13 bases between them. Germline V gene data show CDR1 as GTSNPN and CDR2 as SVGIG (reference sequence). CDR3 sequence (DNA): TGTGCCTGTGATCGGGGTATGGAGACCCAGTACTTC. This codes for CACDRGMETQYF.

V is TRBV12-3 or TRBV12-4 and J is TRBJ2-7; D unresolved. Trimming took off 5 bases at V and 6 bases at J, with 8 bases between the two ends. This CDR3 region has 11 residues. CDR3 nucleotide sequence: TGTGCCAGCAGTCAGGTGGTCGAGCAGTACTTC. Translation gives CASSQVVEQYF.

The chain couples TRBV12-3 or TRBV12-4 to TRBJ2-3; no definite D call. This CDR3 contains 12 residues. Trimming pared 2 bases from V and 4 bases from J, leaving 4 bases between. Here the CDR3 DNA reads TGTGCCAGCAGTTTACAGTCAGATACGCAGTATTTT. This encodes CASSLQSDTQYF.

The gene calls are TRBV19 and TRBJ2-1, with a weak D call TRBD2 (5 bases). Germline V gene sequence: CDR1 LNHDA, CDR2 SQIVND (reference sequence). With 8 bases removed from V and 13 bases from J, the gap between germline ends came to 21 bases. This CDR3 region has 13 residues. This CDR3 reads CASPGLTSAIQFF. The DNA for the CDR3 is TGTGCCAGTCCCGGACTCACCAGCGCGATTCAGTTCTTC.

This chain links TRBV10-1 with TRBJ1-5; perhaps TRBD1 as D (6 bases). The length of the CDR3 is 15 residues. The germline CDR1 and CDR2 sequences are WNHNN and SYGVQD (reference sequence). Deletions cut 9 bases from V and 4 bases from J, with 19 bases between. The CDR3 nucleotides read TGCGCCAGAGAAGGGGGGTCCCCGGGAAATCAGCCCCAGCATTTT. Amino acid sequence: CAREGGSPGNQPQHF.

V gene TRBV24-1 combines with J gene TRBJ1-1; TRBD1 matches 7 bases. Germline lookup yields CDR1 KGHDR and CDR2 SFDVKD. This CDR3 is built from 12 residues. With 8 bases clipped from V and 5 bases from J, the junction kept 4 bases outside the gene matches. CDR3 sequence reads: CATTDRDTEAFF. CDR3 bases: TGTGCCACCACCGACAGGGATACTGAAGCTTTCTTT.

The chain carries TRBV6-5 and TRBJ1-2; D possibly corresponds to TRBD1 (5 bases). The ends were cut back, 4 bases at V and 8 bases at J, with 17 bases in the middle. This CDR3 contains 14 residues. Per germline, CDR1 MNHEY and CDR2 SVGAGI. This chain's CDR3 is CASSSYRDRTGYTF. DNA for the CDR3: TGTGCCAGCAGTTCGTACCGGGACCGGACGGGCTACACCTTC.

This clonotype was seen only a few times. The CDR3 region has the DNA TGTGCCAGCACTTTGGGACAGGGAAACACTGAAGCTTTCTTT. Amino acids: CASTLGQGNTEAFF. The V gene is TRBV12-3 or TRBV12-4, the J gene TRBJ1-1; 9 positions agree with TRBD1. Trimming at V came to 7 bases and at J to 2 bases, leaving 5 bases not matched to a gene. There are 14 residues in the CDR3.

The chain recombines TRBV29-1 with TRBJ2-1; D might be TRBD2 (5 bases). This CDR3 is 15 amino acids long. Germline assignment: CDR1 SQVTM and CDR2 ANQGSEA. Trimming removed 4 bases at V and 4 bases at J, with 17 bases between. CDR3 sequence: CSVASPGIRYNEQFF. In DNA, the CDR3 is TGCAGCGTTGCGTCCCCCGGGATAAGGTACAATGAGCAGTTCTTC.

The chain employs TRBV29-1 and TRBJ2-1, with TRBD2 identical over 12 bases. CDR1 and CDR2 from the germline V gene are SQVTM and ANQGSEA. The length of the CDR3 is 14 residues. The trim removed 4 bases at V and 6 bases at J, leaving 4 bases unmatched. CDR3 coding DNA: TGCAGCGTTGCGACTAGCGGGAGTGTCAATGAGCAGTTCTTC. Translation: CSVATSGSVNEQFF.

The V gene is TRBV5-1, the J gene TRBJ2-1, with D hard to call. V lost 0 bases and J lost 0, with 7 bases in between. The CDR3 extends over 15 amino acids. Germline V gene sequence: CDR1 SGHRS, CDR2 YFSETQ. The DNA for the CDR3 is TGCGCCAGCAGCTTGGATCTTGGCTCCTACAATGAGCAGTTCTTC. This sequence encodes CASSLDLGSYNEQFF.

In this sample, this clonotype turned up once. The chain recombines TRBV5-1 with TRBJ2-6; D call uncertain. This CDR3 region has 20 residues. The germline V gene encodes CDR1 SGHRS and CDR2 YFSETQ. Trimming took off 0 bases at V and 0 bases at J, with 19 bases between the two ends. This chain's CDR3 is CASSLGPSAGEISGANVLTF. As DNA, the CDR3 is TGCGCCAGCAGCTTGGGCCCGTCGGCAGGCGAAATCTCTGGGGCCAACGTCCTGACTTTC.

This chain uses TRBV5-4 with TRBJ1-2; D is perhaps TRBD1 (5 bases). V gave up 0 bases and J gave up 8 bases, with 17 bases separating them. This CDR3 is built from 15 residues. The germline CDR1 and CDR2 sequences are SGHNT and YYREEE (reference sequence). CDR3 in amino acids: CASSLEWRQGGGYTF. The DNA for the CDR3 is TGTGCCAGCAGCTTGGAGTGGCGGCAGGGAGGGGGCTACACCTTC.

The genes are TRBV9 and TRBJ2-7, with 8 bases matching TRBD2. The germline V gene encodes CDR1 SGDLS and CDR2 YYNGEE. The CDR3 has 17 amino acids. The V segment lost 0 bases and the J segment 4 bases; nucleotides outside the gene matches: 12. DNA of the CDR3: TGTGCCAGCAGCGTAGCCCTAGCGGGTCCCCTCCTTTACGAGCAGTACTTC. As protein: CASSVALAGPLLYEQYF.